This section outlines one T cell receptor beta chain sequence together with its context. As yet, its antigen is unknown. The sample comes from a study of T cell responses to AZD1222 COVID-19 vaccine. On the study more broadly: Analyses pooled second doses at about 4 or about 12 weeks.

V was trimmed by 2 bases and J by 2 bases, leaving 10 bases between them. Germline V gives CDR1 SQVTM, CDR2 ANQGSEA. The CDR3 runs 14 residues. Regarding the study as a whole: Targeting of unmutated variant regions was reportedly seen in nearly half of spike-specific TCRs. Baseline testing showed seropositivity in only a handful of AZD1222 recipients. Repertoires in all cases were sampled only once the peak T cell response had passed.

The protocol was immunoSEQ multiplex PCR, while the TCRdb copy is restricted to in-frame clones and leaves out a portion. The sample lists 95,000 to 130,000 clones, 87% occurring once. This receptor was identified in an adult in good health. Sequences were derived from peripheral blood, sampled on day 0 of AZD1222 vaccination. The rearrangement joins TRBV29-1 to TRBJ2-1; possibly TRBD2 for D (5 bases). CDR3 in DNA: TGCAGCGTTGAAAGGACTGAGGCCTACAATGAGCAGTTCTTC. Amino acids: CSVERTEAYNEQFF.